The clone carrying this T cell receptor beta chain was counted ten times or more. What it recognizes is unknown. The repertoire was sequenced with immunoSEQ multiplex PCR; TCRdb's copy has only in-frame clones and lacks some. This sample has about 80,000 clones, with over 70% found just once. The germline V gene encodes CDR1 ENHRY and CDR2 SYGVKD. The V gene lost 2 bases and the J gene lost 0 bases, with 8 bases spanning the gap. This CDR3 spans 16 amino acids. This record comes from a study of vaccination effects on CD4 cells after COVID-19. Study-wide results and limits: Convalescent patients in the study were few, and early post-infection timepoints were absent.

CD4+ T cells specific for antigen were expanded with viral peptide pools by the ViraFEST assay before sequencing. Culture proceeded for approximately nine days, and CD4+ T cells were then isolated. Each person got two doses of an mRNA SARS-CoV-2 vaccine, BNT162b2 or mRNA-1273. Wells of around 2 million PBMC each were grown with about 9.5 IU/ml IL-2 and about 10 ug/ml peptides. Replacing half the medium with IL-2 medium was done on days 3 and 7. The chain is built from TRBV10-3 and TRBJ1-6; D unclear. The input for sequencing was CD4+ T cells from PBMCs cultured with HCoV-OC43 spike peptides, taken after COVID-19 vaccination. Subset here: HCoV-OC43 spike overlapping peptide pool stimulation. The clonotype comes from a human donor who received a COVID-19 vaccine. The CDR3 sequence: CAISETGSSYNSPLHF. The CDR3 DNA sequence: TGTGCCATCAGTGAGACCGGGAGCTCCTATAATTCACCCCTCCACTTT.